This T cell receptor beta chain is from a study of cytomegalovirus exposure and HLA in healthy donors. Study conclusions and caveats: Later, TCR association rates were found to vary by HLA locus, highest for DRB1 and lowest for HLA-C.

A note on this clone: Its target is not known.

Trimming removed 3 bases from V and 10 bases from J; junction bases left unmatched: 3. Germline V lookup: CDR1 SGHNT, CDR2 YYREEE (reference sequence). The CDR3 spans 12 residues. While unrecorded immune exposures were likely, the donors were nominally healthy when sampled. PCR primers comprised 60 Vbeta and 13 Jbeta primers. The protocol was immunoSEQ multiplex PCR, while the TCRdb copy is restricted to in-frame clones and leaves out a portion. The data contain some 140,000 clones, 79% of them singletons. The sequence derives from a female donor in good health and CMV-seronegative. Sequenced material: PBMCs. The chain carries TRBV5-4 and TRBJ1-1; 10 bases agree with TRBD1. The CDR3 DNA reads TGTGCCAGCAGCTGGGGGACAGGGGCAGCTTTCTTT. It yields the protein CASSWGTGAAFF.